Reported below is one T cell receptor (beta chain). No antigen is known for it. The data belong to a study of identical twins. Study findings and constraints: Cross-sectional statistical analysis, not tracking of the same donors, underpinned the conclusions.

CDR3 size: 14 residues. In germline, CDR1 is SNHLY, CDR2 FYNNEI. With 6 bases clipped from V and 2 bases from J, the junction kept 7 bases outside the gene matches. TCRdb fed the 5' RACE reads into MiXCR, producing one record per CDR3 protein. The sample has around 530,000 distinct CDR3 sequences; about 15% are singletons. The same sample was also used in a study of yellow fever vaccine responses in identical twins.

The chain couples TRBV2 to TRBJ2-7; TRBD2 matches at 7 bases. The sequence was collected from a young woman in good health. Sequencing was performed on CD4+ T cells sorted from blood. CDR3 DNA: TGTGCCAGCAGCCGCGGGGGAGGGACCTACGAGCAGTACTTC. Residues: CASSRGGGTYEQYF. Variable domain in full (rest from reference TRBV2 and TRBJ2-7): EPEVTQTPSHQVTQMGQEVILRCVPISNHLYFYWYRQILGQKVEFLVSFYNNEISEKSEIFDDQFSVERPDGSNFTLKIRSTKLEDSAMYFCASSRGGGTYEQYFGPGTRLTVT.